Listed here are 26 T cell receptor beta chains from one sample, sequenced in a study of OX40 agonist ivuxolimab in advanced cancers. The protocol used for the library was the immunoSEQ multiplex PCR assay. In TCRdb, the immuneACCESS table is reduced to in-frame sequences with V and J assigned. These tables do not hold every clone; where another copy was compared, an unresolved V gene accounts for under half, and the others remain unexplained. This sample holds about 76,000 clones; 85% were observed only once. The ten largest clonotypes hold around 2.9% of the sample. Material: CD4+ or CD8+ T cells sorted from blood, obtained in a trial of the OX40 agonist ivuxolimab. All receptors derive from an adult with an advanced solid tumor such as melanoma, head and neck, liver or kidney cancer.

V is TRBV10-1 and J is TRBJ2-5; D could derive from TRBD1 or TRBD2 (5 bases each). CDR1 is WNHNN and CDR2 is SYGVQD in the germline V gene (reference sequence). Trimming left V 9 bases short and J 5 bases short, with 13 bases between. The CDR3 loop spans 12 amino acids. In nucleotides, the CDR3 is TGCGCCAGAGAGGGACGGGTGGAGACCCAGTACTTC. Its protein is CAREGRVETQYF.

The chain recombines TRBV9 with TRBJ2-2; TRBD2 might be the D (6 bases). Germline V gene sequence: CDR1 SGDLS, CDR2 YYNGEE. The CDR3 is made up of 17 amino acids. The V end lost 0 bases, the J end lost 2 bases, and 14 bases lay between the germline ends. The CDR3 is CASSVGGGADNTGELFF. The DNA of the CDR3 is TGTGCCAGCAGCGTAGGAGGAGGGGCCGATAACACCGGGGAGCTGTTTTTT. Using reference TRBV9 and TRBJ2-2 for the parts outside the CDR3, the full variable domain is DSGVTQTPKHLITATGQRVTLRCSPRSGDLSVYWYQQSLDQGLQFLIQYYNGEERAKGNILERFSAQQFPDLHSELNLSSLELGDSALYFCASSVGGGADNTGELFFGEGSRLTVL.

The chain couples TRBV19 to TRBJ2-5, with TRBD2 as a possible D gene (6 bases). CDR1 is LNHDA and CDR2 is SQIVND in the germline V gene (reference sequence). CDR3 length equals 14 residues. Trimming removed 4 bases from V and 1 base from J, with 10 bases in between. Here the CDR3 reads CASSRGLLQETQYF. The CDR3 bases are TGTGCCAGTAGTAGGGGACTCCTCCAAGAGACCCAGTACTTC.

V gene TRBV5-1 combines with J gene TRBJ1-1; no clear D gene. CDR3 size: 14 residues. Trimming took off 4 bases at V and 5 bases at J, with 15 bases between the two ends. Per germline, CDR1 SGHRS and CDR2 YFSETQ. DNA for the CDR3: TGCGCCAGCAGCCCCGCCGCAAGCTGGACTGAAGCTTTCTTT. This codes for CASSPAASWTEAFF.

The rearrangement uses TRBV11-2 and TRBJ2-2, with 8 nucleotides matching TRBD2. Per the germline V gene, CDR1 is SGHAT and CDR2 is FQNNGV. J lost 0 bases, V lost 5 bases, and 5 bases had no gene match. The CDR3 sequence is 16 residues long. Here the CDR3 DNA reads TGTGCCAGCAGCGAGCCGACTAGCGCGAACACCGGGGAGCTGTTTTTT. Its protein is CASSEPTSANTGELFF.

This sequence joins TRBV19 and TRBJ1-1, with D unresolved. Trimming pared 7 bases from V and 4 bases from J, leaving 19 bases between. This CDR3 spans 15 amino acids. CDR1 is LNHDA, CDR2 SQIVND, per germline (reference sequence). The CDR3 region has the DNA TGTGCCAGTACCATCCTGAGCGGTCGGAGCACTGAAGCTTTCTTT. It is translated as CASTILSGRSTEAFF.

V and J are TRBV6-5 and TRBJ2-7, with 12 bases fitting TRBD2. This CDR3 is 14 amino acids long. Per germline, CDR1 MNHEY and CDR2 SVGAGI. V shed 6 bases, J shed 5 bases, and the junction held 5 bases outside the gene matches. CDR3 residues: CASRTSGSLNEQYF. CDR3 nucleotide sequence: TGTGCCAGCAGGACTAGCGGGAGTCTAAACGAGCAGTACTTC.

This clone was observed a handful of times. V usage is TRBV19 and J usage is TRBJ2-7; unclear D gene. Between the trimmed V and J ends, which lost 10 bases and 2 bases, there was a span of 18 bases. Germline values: CDR1 LNHDA, CDR2 SQIVND (reference sequence). The CDR3 consists of 14 residues. CDR3 amino acids: CATPLRRAPYEQYF. The CDR3 bases are TGTGCCACGCCCCTGAGAAGGGCCCCCTACGAGCAGTACTTC.

V gene TRBV7-8 combines with J gene TRBJ2-5; D may match TRBD1 or TRBD2 (5 bases each). The CDR3 covers 16 residues. V lost 5 bases and J 3 bases, leaving 19 bases between the germline ends. CDR1 SGHVS and CDR2 FQNEAQ come from the germline V gene. CDR3 sequence reads: CASSLRGDLQKETQYF. CDR3 bases: TGTGCCAGCAGCCTTCGTGGGGACCTACAAAAAGAGACCCAGTACTTC.

V usage is TRBV29-1 and J usage is TRBJ2-3; 9 bases align to TRBD2. The germline V gene encodes CDR1 SQVTM and CDR2 ANQGSEA. This CDR3 region has 15 residues. J was trimmed by 6 bases and V by 4 bases; bases with no gene match: 11. The CDR3 DNA sequence: TGCAGCGTTGGCCCCCGCGGGGGGGGCAAGGATACGCAGTATTTT. This encodes CSVGPRGGGKDTQYF.

V gene TRBV11-1 combines with J gene TRBJ1-1; D may be TRBD1 (5 bases). The germline V gene encodes CDR1 SGHAT and CDR2 FQDESV (reference sequence). CDR3 length: 13 amino acids. The ends were cut back, 4 bases at V and 4 bases at J, with 10 bases in the middle. CDR3 nucleotides: TGTGCCAGCAGCTCCATGGGGGGCACTGAAGCTTTCTTT. Its translation is CASSSMGGTEAFF.

The chain links TRBV11-3 to TRBJ1-5, with 9 bases identical to TRBD1. The CDR3 is made up of 15 amino acids. The V segment lost 8 bases and the J segment 4 bases; nucleotides outside the gene matches: 9. Germline V gene data show CDR1 as SGHNT and CDR2 as YENEEA. DNA for the CDR3: TGTGCCAGCTCCTCCGGGACAGGGAGGAATCAGCCCCAGCATTTT. This sequence encodes CASSSGTGRNQPQHF.

The chain employs TRBV10-3 and TRBJ2-3; no reliable D call. This CDR3 has 11 residues. The germline gives CDR1 ENHRY, CDR2 SYGVKD. The V gene lost 6 bases and the J gene lost 2 bases, with 3 bases spanning the gap. CDR3 loop: CAIRITDTQYF. In DNA form, the CDR3 reads TGTGCCATCAGGATCACAGATACGCAGTATTTT.

The chain recombines TRBV7-3 with TRBJ2-3, with TRBD2 matching over 7 bases. The CDR3 sequence is 12 residues long. CDR1 is SGHTA, CDR2 FQGTGA, per germline. The junction had 0 bases not matched to a gene; V was cut back by 4 bases and J by 5 bases. CDR3 residues: CASSSGGDTQYF. The CDR3 coding sequence is TGTGCCAGCAGCTCGGGGGGAGATACGCAGTATTTT.

V and J are TRBV19 and TRBJ1-4, with 7 bases lining up with TRBD1. The CDR3 runs to 17 residues. Germline loops: CDR1 LNHDA, CDR2 SQIVND (reference sequence). Trimming cost V 6 bases and J 3 bases; bases outside gene matches: 13. CDR3 loop: CASSPLLSGTANEKLFF. Written as DNA, the CDR3 is TGTGCCAGTAGCCCCCTTCTCTCCGGGACAGCTAATGAAAAACTGTTTTTT.

This sequence joins TRBV19 and TRBJ1-1; TRBD1 matches at 7 bases. The V segment lost 5 bases and the J segment 5 bases; nucleotides outside the gene matches: 5. The CDR3 is made up of 13 amino acids. Germline lookup yields CDR1 LNHDA and CDR2 SQIVND (reference sequence). CDR3 sequence (DNA): TGTGCCAGTAGTCGCAGGGGGGATACTGAAGCTTTCTTT. Translation gives CASSRRGDTEAFF.

The chain recombines TRBV6-5 with TRBJ1-1; D ambiguous. The germline V gene has CDR1 MNHEY and CDR2 SVGAGI. This CDR3 is built from 14 residues. Between the trimmed V and J ends, which lost 0 bases and 1 base, there was a span of 6 bases. DNA for the CDR3: TGTGCCAGCAGTTACTCGACGGCGAACACTGAAGCTTTCTTT. It translates to CASSYSTANTEAFF.

The chain uses TRBV14 and TRBJ2-5; D is ambiguous. Germline lookup yields CDR1 SGHDN and CDR2 FVKESK. CDR3 size: 14 residues. V dropped 1 base and J dropped 1 base, with 7 bases sitting between them. The CDR3 is CASSQGQIQETQYF. The CDR3 DNA reads TGTGCCAGCAGCCAAGGGCAGATCCAAGAGACCCAGTACTTC.

V is TRBV27 and J is TRBJ2-3; 8 positions agree with TRBD1. CDR1 and CDR2 (germline): MNHEY, SMNVEV (reference sequence). The CDR3 has 15 amino acids. Trimming at V came to 5 bases and at J to 5 bases, leaving 9 bases not matched to a gene. This chain's CDR3 is CASSLVTGDEDTQYF. The CDR3, as DNA: TGTGCCAGCAGTCTCGTGACAGGGGATGAAGATACGCAGTATTTT.

The chain couples TRBV6-5 to TRBJ1-5; TRBD1 aligns across 7 bases. Unmatched junction bases numbered 8, after V lost 6 bases and J lost 6 bases. Looked up from germline, CDR1 is MNHEY and CDR2 is SVGAGI. The CDR3 consists of 14 residues. This CDR3 reads CASRRGGRGQPQHF. In DNA form, the CDR3 reads TGTGCCAGCAGGCGAGGGGGCAGGGGTCAGCCCCAGCATTTT.

As regards this clone: Other DNA sequences in this specimen translate into the identical CDR3. V usage is TRBV7-9 and J usage is TRBJ2-3; 8 bases agree with TRBD2. The V gene's germline CDR1 is SEHNR and CDR2 FQNEAQ (reference sequence). The CDR3 totals 14 residues. Trimming took 4 bases from V and 1 from J; bases not matched to a gene: 1. The CDR3 DNA reads TGTGCCAGCAGCTCAGCGGGAGGCACAGATACGCAGTATTTT. Protein sequence: CASSSAGGTDTQYF.

A single count supports this clone. The J gene is TRBJ1-4, the V gene TRBV30; 9 bases are a match to TRBD1. The CDR3 runs to 15 residues. V gave up 3 bases and J gave up 7 bases; unmatched junction bases: 9. Germline CDR1 is GTSNPN and CDR2 is SVGIG (reference sequence). CDR3 DNA: TGTGCCTGGAGGCGGCTGGGACAGGGTGGTGAAAAACTGTTTTTT. It is translated as CAWRRLGQGGEKLFF.

The chain employs TRBV6-4 and TRBJ2-3, with 8 bases fitting TRBD1. Germline CDR1 MRHNA, CDR2 SNTAGT. The CDR3 totals 15 residues. Germline trimming cut 6 bases from V and 5 bases from J; bases unmatched to any gene: 10. DNA of the CDR3: TGTGCCAGCAGCGAACGCGCGACAGGGGTAGATACGCAGTATTTT. Amino acids: CASSERATGVDTQYF.

The gene calls are TRBV19 and TRBJ1-1; 9 bases map to TRBD1. The CDR3 is 18 amino acids. CDR1 LNHDA and CDR2 SQIVND come from the germline V gene (reference sequence). V gave up 5 bases and J gave up 4 bases; unmatched junction bases: 17. The CDR3 is CASSFGQGRTGLATEAFF. The DNA of the CDR3 is TGTGCCAGTAGTTTCGGACAGGGGAGGACAGGTCTTGCCACTGAAGCTTTCTTT.

The CDR3 reads CASSQGGASQREKLFF. CDR3 DNA sequence: TGTGCCAGCAGCCAAGGGGGGGCCTCCCAACGGGAAAAACTGTTTTTT. The gene calls are TRBV14 and TRBJ1-4, with D possibly being TRBD1 (6 bases). The germline V gene encodes CDR1 SGHDN and CDR2 FVKESK. The germline V and J ends were trimmed by 1 base and 8 bases, with 17 bases remaining between them. This CDR3 is built from 16 residues.

The rearrangement links TRBV6-5 to TRBJ2-3; 7 positions agree with TRBD1. The V segment lost 8 bases and the J segment 10 bases; nucleotides outside the gene matches: 12. There are 13 residues in the CDR3. CDR1 and CDR2 from the germline V gene are MNHEY and SVGAGI. CDR3 sequence reads: CASRDSNFKAQYF. In DNA, the CDR3 is TGTGCCAGCCGGGACAGTAATTTTAAGGCGCAGTATTTT.